This T cell receptor (beta chain) was obtained from a study of vaccination and CD4 T cells after COVID-19. At the level of the study: Post-COVID samples were collected a median about 3.5 months following diagnosis, spanning 35 to 161.

The germline V and J ends were trimmed by 7 bases and 3 bases, with 15 bases remaining between them. This CDR3 is built from 14 residues. Germline-derived CDR1 and CDR2 are SNHLY and FYNNEI. Treatment meaning: approximately 10-day PBMC culture with coronavirus spike peptide pools or control peptides (ViraFEST assay). Sample share makes this clonotype large (0.1 to 1%). Antigen: not known. The study, taken as a whole, reports: Relatively few convalescent patients were studied, without early post-infection timepoints.

The study sequenced cultured CD4+ T cell DNA using the Oncomine TCR Beta short-read assay. Cultures of CD4+ T cells served as the source for extracting genomic DNA. TCRdb reprocessed the PCR reads with MiXCR, giving one entry per CDR3 protein. The sample has thousands of distinct CDR3 sequences; 20% to 25% are singletons. The sequence was collected from a human donor who had recovered from COVID-19. The chain carries TRBV2 and TRBJ1-2; D remains unclear. Sequencing input: CD4+ T cells from blood, cultured in vitro. CDR3 sequence: CASTTQLGDYGYTF. The CDR3 nucleotides read TGTGCCAGCACCACCCAACTGGGCGACTATGGCTACACCTTC.